Included here is one TCR beta chain sequence, with context. TCRdb re-called the 5' RACE reads through MiXCR, storing one row per CDR3 protein. Here the sample spans fewer than 450,000 distinct CDR3 sequences, approximately 8% being singletons. The sample is drawn from a study of T cells after yellow fever vaccination. Germline CDR1 reads SGHAT; CDR2 reads FQNNGV. The CDR3 contains 14 residues. V was trimmed by 1 base and J by 3 bases, leaving 10 bases between them. The rearrangement uses TRBV11-2 and TRBJ2-7; no clear D. The starting material was PBMCs, obtained roughly 45 days after the first yellow fever vaccination. This receptor was identified in a man younger than 35 who received the YFV17D yellow fever vaccine. The CDR3 loop reads CASSLGNEGYEQYV. In DNA form, the CDR3 reads TGTGCCAGCAGCTTAGGCAACGAAGGCTACGAGCAGTACGTC.